The 19 T cell receptor beta chains below all came from one sample that was sequenced in a study of naive and memory T cell subsets. The beta constant-region primer was an equimolar mix of two oligonucleotides covering TRBC1 and TRBC2. TCRdb re-analysed the UMI-ligation and nested PCR reads in MiXCR, keeping a single row per CDR3 protein. The sample has some 4,500 distinct CDR3 sequences, just over 7% seen once. The sample taken for sequencing was CD4+ TEMRA cells from blood. Documented subset: effector memory re-expressing CD45RA, CD45RA+ CD27-. Receptors originate from a human donor in good health.

This clonotype was seen at least ten times. V and J are TRBV5-6 and TRBJ2-5, with TRBD2 as a possible D gene (7 bases). V was shortened by 2 bases and J by 4 bases, with 15 bases between the two germline ends. The germline gives CDR1 SGHDT, CDR2 YYEEEE. The CDR3 contains 15 residues. For the CDR3, the DNA is TGTGCCAGCAGCTTTCCCGGGGGGCGCGGAGAGACCCAGTACTTC. It specifies CASSFPGGRGETQYF. The full variable domain, with the rest looked up from reference TRBV5-6 and TRBJ2-5, is DAGVTQSPTHLIKTRGQQVTLRCSPKSGHDTVSWYQQALGQGPQFIFQYYEEEERQRGNFPDRFSGHQFPNYSSELNVNALLLGDSALYLCASSFPGGRGETQYFGPGTRLLVL.

About this clonotype: It may be a read error: a sequence one base away is much more abundant. V gene TRBV7-2 combines with J gene TRBJ2-3; 11 nucleotides match TRBD2. Germline trimming cut 2 bases from V and 11 bases from J; bases unmatched to any gene: 6. Germline V lookup: CDR1 SGHTA, CDR2 FQGNSA. CDR3 length equals 14 residues. The CDR3 nucleotides are TGTGCCAGCAGCTTATGGTGGACTAGCGGGCTGCAGTATTTT. Translation gives CASSLWWTSGLQYF.

This clonotype was observed at least ten times. J is TRBJ1-1 and V is TRBV30, with D possibly being TRBD1 (5 bases). Germline V lookup: CDR1 GTSNPN, CDR2 SVGIG (reference sequence). This CDR3 has 14 residues. V was trimmed by 0 bases and J by 11 bases, leaving 19 bases between them. CDR3 sequence: CAWSVNGRAYLAFF. In nucleotides, the CDR3 is TGTGCCTGGAGTGTAAACGGCAGGGCCTACCTTGCTTTCTTT.

This clonotype was counted only a few times. V is TRBV5-6 and J is TRBJ1-1, with D possibly TRBD1 on 5 matching bases. The CDR3 consists of 14 residues. V was pared by 5 bases and J by 4 bases, with 15 bases between. CDR1 is SGHDT and CDR2 is YYEEEE in the germline V gene. CDR3 nucleotide sequence: TGTGCCAGCAGTAGGGATAGGGACGGCACTGAAGCTTTCTTT. Translation: CASSRDRDGTEAFF.

The sample holds one count of this clonotype. A much larger clone is a single base away; this may be a read error. This chain joins TRBV7-7 and TRBJ2-2, with D possibly being TRBD2 (6 bases). V was pared by 4 bases and J by 1 base, with 7 bases between. Germline lookup yields CDR1 SSHAT and CDR2 FNYEAQ (reference sequence). This CDR3 has 14 residues. In DNA form, the CDR3 reads TGTGCCAGCAGCTCGGGGGTGAACACCGGGGAGCTGTTTTTT. Translating it yields CASSSGVNTGELFF.

This clonotype is medium-sized in the sample. The gene calls are TRBV28 and TRBJ2-7; D is tentatively TRBD1 or TRBD2 (7 bases each). V lost 7 bases, J lost 6 bases, and 25 bases lay in between. The CDR3 is 16 residues long. Germline CDR1 MDHEN, CDR2 SYDVKM. The CDR3 DNA reads TGTGCCAGCACTACCAGGGGGTCGGGGGGCGGTTTCGAGCAGTACTTC. Translating gives CASTTRGSGGGFEQYF.

In its sample, this clonotype was seen a few times. The rearrangement uses TRBV4-2 and TRBJ2-5; a weak D match, TRBD2 (6 bases). The CDR3 spans 15 residues. The germline V gene encodes CDR1 LGHNA and CDR2 YNFKEQ. Deletions cut 1 base from V and 2 bases from J, with 11 bases between. Here the CDR3 reads CASSQATSSQETQYF. In nucleotides, the CDR3 is TGTGCCAGCAGCCAAGCCACTAGCAGTCAAGAGACCCAGTACTTC.

This clonotype was seen ten or more times. The chain is built from TRBV5-1 and TRBJ2-6; no reliable D call. This CDR3 region has 15 residues. CDR1 SGHRS and CDR2 YFSETQ come from the germline V gene. Deletions cut 0 bases from V and 1 base from J, with 5 bases between. The DNA for the CDR3 is TGCGCCAGCAGCTTGGCCGGATCTGGGGCCAACGTCCTGACTTTC. Encoded protein: CASSLAGSGANVLTF.

Judged by abundance, this clonotype is medium-sized (0.01 to 0.1%). The V gene is TRBV15, the J gene TRBJ2-3; D not resolved. Trimming took off 0 bases at V and 2 bases at J, with 9 bases between the two ends. CDR1 and CDR2 (germline): LNHNV, YYDKDF (reference sequence). The length of the CDR3 is 15 residues. CDR3 in amino acids: CATSREGVPTDTQYF. CDR3 coding DNA: TGTGCCACCAGCAGAGAGGGCGTCCCCACAGATACGCAGTATTTT.

This chain joins TRBV5-1 and TRBJ1-1; no reliable D call. Trimming took off 3 bases at V and 0 bases at J, with 6 bases between the two ends. Germline-derived CDR1 and CDR2 are SGHRS and YFSETQ. The CDR3 loop spans 13 amino acids. The DNA of the CDR3 is TGCGCCAGCAGCTCGACTGTGAACACTGAAGCTTTCTTT. This codes for CASSSTVNTEAFF.

This clonotype was seen ten or more times. The V call is TRBV6-6, the J call TRBJ1-5; D may be TRBD1 (6 bases). Germline CDR1 is MNHNY and CDR2 is SVGAGI (reference sequence). The CDR3 is made up of 16 amino acids. Trimming shortened V by 0 bases and J by 4 bases, and 13 bases separated the two germline ends. The chain's CDR3 is CASSYSGGAGNQPQHF. The CDR3 DNA is TGTGCCAGCAGTTACTCAGGGGGGGCTGGGAATCAGCCCCAGCATTTT.

This clonotype was counted a few times. The rearrangement links TRBV5-6 to TRBJ2-3; perhaps D is TRBD1 or TRBD2 (5 bases each). V was shortened by 3 bases and J by 4 bases, with 15 bases between the two germline ends. The CDR3 is 15 amino acids. Germline V gene data show CDR1 as SGHDT and CDR2 as YYEEEE. The DNA of the CDR3 is TGTGCCAGCAGCTCCTCGCAGGGTAGCGCAGATACGCAGTATTTT. It yields the protein CASSSSQGSADTQYF.

In this sample, this clonotype turned up many times. This chain connects TRBV28 to TRBJ1-1; 9 bases are a match to TRBD1. V was pared by 6 bases and J by 5 bases, with 7 bases of the junction left unmatched. The CDR3 covers 14 residues. Germline CDR1 is MDHEN and CDR2 is SYDVKM. The DNA of the CDR3 is TGTGCCAGCAGCGCCGGGACAGGGAAGACTGAAGCTTTCTTT. It codes for CASSAGTGKTEAFF.

V is TRBV5-4 and J is TRBJ1-1, with D perhaps TRBD1 (5 bases). Trimming pared 4 bases from V and 5 bases from J, leaving 15 bases between. Germline-derived CDR1 and CDR2 are SGHNT and YYREEE (reference sequence). The CDR3 has 14 residues. The CDR3 loop reads CASSAGTLRTEAFF. The CDR3 DNA reads TGTGCCAGCAGCGCCGGGACCCTGAGGACTGAAGCTTTCTTT. The full variable domain, in which reference TRBV5-4 and TRBJ1-1 provide the parts outside the CDR3, is ETGVTQSPTHLIKTRGQQVTLRCSSQSGHNTVSWYQQALGQGPQFIFQYYREEENGRGNFPPRFSGLQFPNYSSELNVNALELDDSALYLCASSAGTLRTEAFFGQGTRLTVV.

At least ten counts were recorded for this clonotype. The chain links TRBV2 to TRBJ2-1; D perhaps matches TRBD2 (6 bases). The length of the CDR3 is 12 residues. Trimming removed 5 bases from V and 8 bases from J, with 10 bases in between. Germline CDR1 reads SNHLY; CDR2 reads FYNNEI. CDR3 bases: TGTGCCAGCAGTACGGAGGGCCATGAGCAGTTCTTC. It codes for CASSTEGHEQFF.

This clonotype appeared a few times. The chain joins TRBV20-1 to TRBJ1-5; a possible D gene is TRBD1 (6 bases). Trimming took off 0 bases at V and 6 bases at J, with 12 bases between the two ends. Germline V gene sequence: CDR1 DFQATT, CDR2 SNEGSKA (reference sequence). CDR3 length equals 14 residues. CDR3 in amino acids: CSARDHEGGQPQHF. CDR3 sequence (DNA): TGCAGTGCTAGAGATCACGAGGGGGGTCAGCCCCAGCATTTT.

The V call is TRBV20-1, the J call TRBJ2-4; a possible D gene is TRBD1 (5 bases). Looked up from germline, CDR1 is DFQATT and CDR2 is SNEGSKA (reference sequence). V was cut by 6 bases and J by 3 bases, with 12 bases left in between. CDR3 length: 13 amino acids. Here the CDR3 reads CSATRENKNIQYF. In DNA, the CDR3 is TGCAGTGCCACCAGGGAAAACAAAAACATTCAGTACTTC.

The table lists this clonotype with many counts. A much larger clone differs by one base, so this may be a read error. The chain has TRBV28 and TRBJ2-7; TRBD1 is a possible D gene (7 bases). The CDR3 has 16 residues. Trimming removed 6 bases at V and 1 base at J, with 19 bases between. Germline V CDR1 and CDR2: MDHEN, SYDVKM. The CDR3 DNA is TGTGCCAGCAGCCCATCCAGGGGGGTTCTGTCCTACGAGCAGTACTTC. This sequence encodes CASSPSRGVLSYEQYF.

This sequence joins TRBV6-2 or TRBV6-3 and TRBJ1-1, with 9 positions matching TRBD1. The V and J ends lost 6 bases and 8 bases, in that order; junction bases with no gene match: 13. There are 15 residues in the CDR3. The germline CDR1 and CDR2 sequences are MNHEY and SVGEGT. The CDR3 sequence: CASRPRTGAEREAFF. DNA of the CDR3: TGTGCCAGCAGACCCCGGACAGGGGCGGAACGAGAAGCTTTCTTT.